This T cell receptor beta chain was captured in a study of T cell repertoires in cytomegalovirus infection. Study as a whole: Indications of both CMV infection and matching HLA type were provided by public TCR beta signatures. Study conclusions and caveats: HLA-C-restricted CMV clonotypes gave the most frequent clonotype in two of eight donors. Identification of carriers of CMV plus the relevant HLA was achieved through cumulative public TCR beta family frequency.

Trimming took off 8 bases at V and 3 bases at J, with 8 bases between the two ends. This CDR3 is 11 amino acids long. TCRdb reprocessed the reads with MiXCR, giving one entry per CDR3 protein. This sample carries hundreds of thousands of distinct CDR3 sequences, under 40% of them seen once, and the ten largest clones take roughly 13%. In regard to this clonotype: What it binds is not known.

The J gene is TRBJ2-7, the V gene TRBV12-3 or TRBV12-4, with D unclear. The sequence was collected from a human donor in good health (CMV status not recorded). Some clones in this sample may be carry-over from other donors' samples. Sequenced material: PBMCs. The CDR3 region has the DNA TGTGCCAGCGGCCGGCGCTACGAGCAGTACTTC. Translating it yields CASGRRYEQYF.